This T cell receptor beta chain is drawn from a study of Ad26.COV2.S vaccination and SARS-CoV-2 variants. Findings and limits, study-wide: Substantial breadth was reported for post-vaccination spike-specific CD8+ and CD4+ T cells. Vaccine and placebo groups showed comparable non-spike TCR breadth.

Worth noting for this clone: What it binds is not known.

Method: immunoSEQ multiplex PCR; TCRdb's copy keeps in-frame clones and lacks some. The sample includes about 350,000 clones, just over 90% seen only once; the top ten take roughly 3.9%. This CDR3 comprises 15 residues. Germline-derived CDR1 and CDR2 are MDHEN and SYDVKM. The V end was cut by 5 bases, the J end by 0 bases, with 8 bases between. Sequencing used peripheral blood, obtained after recovery from COVID-19. This receptor was obtained from a human donor who had recovered from COVID-19. The chain uses TRBV28 and TRBJ2-6, with D possibly being TRBD1 (5 bases). The chain's CDR3 is CASSPQGSGANVLTF. The CDR3 nucleotides read TGTGCCAGCAGTCCCCAGGGCTCTGGGGCCAACGTCCTGACTTTC.